This T cell receptor beta chain was recovered during a study of T-cell memory formation after mild COVID-19. Across the whole study: The two donors had largely donor-specific TCR clusters. Study results and limitations: Researchers could not confirm that second-wave clones peaking on day 37 targeted SARS-CoV-2. Researchers report contracting CD4+ clones mostly in CM and EM, with CD8+ clones in EMRA.

Looked up from germline, CDR1 is SGHRS and CDR2 is YFSETQ. This CDR3 has 13 residues. The ends were cut back, 0 bases at V and 2 bases at J, with 5 bases in the middle. Details on this clonotype: Antigen: not known.

Employing constant-segment primers, 5'RACE generated TCR alpha and TCR beta cDNA libraries bearing sample barcodes and UMIs. TCRdb reanalysed the 5' RACE reads using MiXCR and keeps one entry per CDR3 protein. The sample holds about 82,000 distinct CDR3 sequences; 9.5% to 15% are singletons and the top ten take about 40%. V is TRBV5-1 and J is TRBJ1-1; D is unresolved. The receptor comes from a man aged 18 to 29 who had mild COVID-19 (a few samples of this study predate the infection). Cell type and time point are not known. The sample comprised PBMCs or a T cell subset sorted from them (not recorded which). The CDR3 coding sequence is TGCGCCAGCAGCTTGGCGGAAAACACTGAAGCTTTCTTT. Translation gives CASSLAENTEAFF.